This T cell receptor beta chain was retrieved from a study of spatial heterogeneity in lung cancer. This clonotype was detected only a few times. Indicated time point: blood at routine non-recurrence follow-up after resection. In each case, whole RNA from tumor, nontumor lung or frozen PBMC was sequenced unsorted. Single TCR cDNA molecules each had their own unique molecular identifier. TCRdb re-called the 5' RACE reads with MiXCR, one entry per CDR3 protein. The sample records fewer than 20,000 distinct CDR3 sequences, around 9.6% being singletons. The length of the CDR3 is 11 residues. CDR1 and CDR2 (germline): SNHLY, FYNNEI. Deletions cut 5 bases from V and 3 bases from J, with 5 bases between.

The sample here was PBMCs, taken at follow-up. This clonotype was sampled from a male donor with early-stage non-small cell lung cancer. The rearrangement uses TRBV2 and TRBJ2-7; D is uncertain. CDR3 bases: TGTGCCAGCAGTCAGCGCTACGAGCAGTACTTC. Residues: CASSQRYEQYF.